One sample yielded the 21 T cell receptor beta chains listed below, sequenced in a study of T cells in Graves' hyperthyroidism and ophthalmopathy. Amplification of TCR beta CDR3 regions was performed using RNA transcripts as template. In the first-round RT-PCR of the TCR CDR3, the HTBI primer set was used. MiXCR, applied by TCRdb to the multiplex PCR reads, yields one record per CDR3 protein. The table has fewer than 800,000 distinct CDR3 sequences, about 15% seen once; the top ten hold approximately 8.4%. Sequenced input: blood. The receptor set was obtained from a man younger than 35 with Graves' hyperthyroidism.

V usage is TRBV9 and J usage is TRBJ1-1, with a weak D call TRBD1 (6 bases). The CDR3 loop spans 12 amino acids. V lost 3 bases to trimming and J lost 8 bases, with 11 bases between them. The germline CDR1 and CDR2 sequences are SGDLS and YYNGEE. CDR3 region: CASSEGGREAFF. As DNA, the CDR3 is TGTGCCAGCAGCGAGGGGGGACGGGAAGCTTTCTTT.

The V and J genes are TRBV4-3 and TRBJ1-4; D unclear. This CDR3 has 13 residues. Germline-derived CDR1 and CDR2 are LGHNA and YSLEER. Trimming pared 7 bases from V and 8 bases from J, leaving 14 bases between. The CDR3 loop reads CASNWRVGEKLFF. CDR3 bases: TGCGCCAGCAATTGGAGGGTGGGGGAAAAACTGTTTTTT.

In the case of this clonotype: This may arise from a read error, as a much more abundant clone is one base away. V gene TRBV2 combines with J gene TRBJ2-1, with 7 nucleotides matching TRBD2. J gave up 0 bases and V 1 base, and 3 bases lay outside the gene matches. Germline V gene lookup returns CDR1 SNHLY and CDR2 FYNNEI. The CDR3 contains 16 residues. The CDR3 DNA follows: TGTGCCAGCAGTGAAGAGGGCGGGGGCTCCTACAATGAGCAGTTCTTC. Protein product: CASSEEGGGSYNEQFF.

A few counts support this clonotype. The chain employs TRBV6-2 or TRBV6-3 and TRBJ1-5; D gene ambiguous. The germline V and J ends were trimmed by 8 bases and 5 bases, with 13 bases remaining between them. CDR3 length: 13 amino acids. From germline, CDR1 is MNHEY and CDR2 SVGEGT. Here the CDR3 reads CASDTPRDQPQHF. The CDR3, as DNA: TGTGCCAGCGACACCCCTAGGGATCAGCCCCAGCATTTT.

In the case of this clonotype: A much larger clone sits a single nucleotide away, making a read error possible. The V call is TRBV27, the J call TRBJ2-3; no firm D call. Germline assignment: CDR1 MNHEY and CDR2 SMNVEV (reference sequence). This CDR3 region has 11 residues. V lost 3 bases to trimming and J lost 6 bases, with 4 bases between them. CDR3 residues: CASSFWDTQYF. The CDR3 DNA follows: TGTGCCAGCAGTTTCTGGGATACGCAGTATTTT.

In its sample, this clonotype was seen a few times. Sequence at one end of the junction differs from germline and may be a read error. The chain is built from TRBV3-1 and TRBJ1-1, with 9 bases identical to TRBD1. Germline assignment: CDR1 LGHDT and CDR2 YNNKEL (reference sequence). The CDR3 runs to 17 residues. The CDR3 loop reads CASSPSPGTGTNAEAFF. In nucleotides, the CDR3 is TGTGCCAGCAGCCCTTCACCCGGGACAGGGACGAACGCTGAAGCTTTCTTT.

This clonotype has at least ten counts. The chain couples TRBV2 to TRBJ1-1; D gene unclear. The germline V gene has CDR1 SNHLY and CDR2 FYNNEI. This CDR3 contains 13 residues. Trimming left V 6 bases short and J 2 bases short, with 10 bases between. This CDR3 reads CASRSTVNTEAFF. The DNA for the CDR3 is TGTGCCAGCAGGTCTACAGTTAACACTGAAGCTTTCTTT.

As concerns this clonotype: At one boundary the junction diverges from the germline segment, which might be a read error. The chain carries TRBV28 and TRBJ2-7; TRBD1 or TRBD2 may be the D gene (6 bases each). CDR1 MDHEN and CDR2 SYDVKM come from the germline V gene. CDR3 size: 15 residues. In nucleotides, the CDR3 is TGTGCCAACAGTCTAACTAGAGGGGGGACCTACGAGCAGTACTTC. It specifies CANSLTRGGTYEQYF.

This clonotype was seen repeatedly, ten times or more. The CDR3 loop reads CASSLGREKIHEQYF. The DNA of the CDR3 is TGTGCCAGCAGTTTAGGGCGGGAGAAGATCCACGAGCAGTACTTC. The chain couples TRBV27 to TRBJ2-7, with 7 bases that match TRBD2. V lost 2 bases and J lost 5; bases outside the gene matches: 9. This CDR3 has 15 amino acids. Per the germline V gene, CDR1 is MNHEY and CDR2 is SMNVEV (reference sequence).

This clonotype was seen ten or more times. The chain combines TRBV2 with TRBJ1-4; 9 nucleotides agree with TRBD1. From germline, CDR1 is SNHLY and CDR2 FYNNEI. Germline trimming cut 6 bases from V and 10 bases from J; bases unmatched to any gene: 12. The CDR3 contains 15 residues. The CDR3 protein is CASRPPGQGFGKLFF. The DNA of the CDR3 is TGTGCCAGCAGGCCGCCGGGACAGGGATTCGGAAAACTGTTTTTT.

This chain joins TRBV28 and TRBJ2-3; 7 bases agree with TRBD1. J lost 2 bases, V lost 2 bases, and 7 bases had no gene match. The CDR3 is 16 amino acids. The germline V gene has CDR1 MDHEN and CDR2 SYDVKM. CDR3 bases: TGTGCCAGCAGTTTAAGGAACAGGGGCGACACAGATACGCAGTATTTT. Translation: CASSLRNRGDTDTQYF.

This clonotype was counted ten times or more. The chain employs TRBV9 and TRBJ2-5; D is perhaps TRBD2 (6 bases). This CDR3 has 14 amino acids. Trimming removed 0 bases from V and 5 bases from J, with 11 bases in between. Germline V CDR1 and CDR2: SGDLS, YYNGEE. The CDR3 loop reads CASSVDGGLETQYF. CDR3 nucleotide sequence: TGTGCCAGCAGCGTAGATGGGGGACTGGAGACCCAGTACTTC. Full variable domain (outside the CDR3, taken from reference TRBV9 and TRBJ2-5): DSGVTQTPKHLITATGQRVTLRCSPRSGDLSVYWYQQSLDQGLQFLIQYYNGEERAKGNILERFSAQQFPDLHSELNLSSLELGDSALYFCASSVDGGLETQYFGPGTRLLVL.

This clonotype has ten or more counts. This rearrangement joins TRBV7-3 to TRBJ1-1, with a possible D match to TRBD1 (5 bases). CDR3 length equals 15 residues. The ends were cut back, 5 bases at V and 2 bases at J, with 15 bases in the middle. In germline, CDR1 is SGHTA, CDR2 FQGTGA. The CDR3 loop is CASSPAGGSNTEAFF. CDR3 DNA: TGTGCCAGCAGCCCAGCCGGGGGATCTAACACTGAAGCTTTCTTT.

The chain carries TRBV20-1 and TRBJ2-3; TRBD2 agrees at 7 bases. V dropped 5 bases and J dropped 0; count of bases not matched to a gene: 11. Germline assignment: CDR1 DFQATT and CDR2 SNEGSKA (reference sequence). This CDR3 is built from 16 residues. The CDR3 loop reads CSAYTGASGSTDTQYF. In DNA, the CDR3 is TGCAGTGCTTATACCGGTGCTAGCGGAAGCACAGATACGCAGTATTTT.

This clonotype showed up just a few times. J is TRBJ1-6 and V is TRBV6-5, with D possibly matching TRBD1 (5 bases). CDR3 length equals 15 residues. Germline loops: CDR1 MNHEY, CDR2 SVGAGI. V was cut by 5 bases and J by 6 bases, with 14 bases left in between. The CDR3 spells CASSNRGQGNSPLHF. The CDR3 coding sequence is TGTGCCAGCAGTAACCGTGGGCAGGGTAATTCACCCCTCCACTTT.

Ten or more counts support this clonotype. The genes are TRBV2 and TRBJ1-1, with a tentative D call TRBD1 (5 bases). The germline gives CDR1 SNHLY, CDR2 FYNNEI. The CDR3 length is 15 residues. V was cut by 7 bases and J by 0 bases, with 15 bases left in between. CDR3 loop: CASIVPRQLNTEAFF. The CDR3 DNA reads TGTGCCAGCATCGTTCCGCGACAGTTGAACACTGAAGCTTTCTTT.

The chain uses TRBV5-1 and TRBJ2-2, with D perhaps TRBD2 (6 bases). CDR3 length: 15 residues. V dropped 4 bases and J dropped 6 bases, with 16 bases sitting between them. CDR1 is SGHRS, CDR2 YFSETQ, per germline. The CDR3 DNA reads TGCGCCAGCAGCAGACTAGGTGGGAGCGCCGGGGAGCTGTTTTTT. It specifies CASSRLGGSAGELFF.

This clonotype was observed a few times. The genes are TRBV12-3 or TRBV12-4 and TRBJ2-7; 15 nucleotides agree with TRBD2. The CDR3 runs 16 residues. J was trimmed by 5 bases and V by 4 bases; bases with no gene match: 6. The CDR3 region has the DNA TGTGCCAGCAGTTCGAGGACTAGCGGGAGGGTCGACGAGCAGTACTTC. Residues: CASSSRTSGRVDEQYF.

This clonotype was recorded many times. The chain links TRBV6-1 to TRBJ2-1; D is ambiguous. This CDR3 has 14 residues. Trimming removed 3 bases from V and 9 bases from J, with 15 bases in between. From germline, CDR1 is MNHNS and CDR2 SASEGT. The CDR3 DNA reads TGTGCCAGCAGTGAGATACCAGGTCGTGTTGAGCAGTTCTTC. Translated, it gives CASSEIPGRVEQFF.

With regard to this clonotype: A read error is possible here, since a much larger clone lies one base away. V and J are TRBV7-9 and TRBJ2-7; TRBD1 or TRBD2 may be the D gene (5 bases each). This CDR3 comprises 13 residues. CDR1 and CDR2 from the germline V gene are SEHNR and FQNEAQ (reference sequence). Deletions cut 8 bases from V and 6 bases from J, with 17 bases between. The CDR3 sequence: CASDSPWDGEQYF. DNA of the CDR3: TGTGCCAGCGACTCCCCATGGGACGGCGAGCAGTACTTC.

V and J are TRBV12-3 or TRBV12-4 and TRBJ2-2; D unresolved. The CDR3 covers 15 residues. With 5 bases removed from V and 4 bases from J, the gap between germline ends came to 14 bases. CDR3 nucleotide sequence: TGTGCCAGCAGTGAAGTACCCCGAGGCACCGGGGAGCTGTTTTTT. Translating it yields CASSEVPRGTGELFF.